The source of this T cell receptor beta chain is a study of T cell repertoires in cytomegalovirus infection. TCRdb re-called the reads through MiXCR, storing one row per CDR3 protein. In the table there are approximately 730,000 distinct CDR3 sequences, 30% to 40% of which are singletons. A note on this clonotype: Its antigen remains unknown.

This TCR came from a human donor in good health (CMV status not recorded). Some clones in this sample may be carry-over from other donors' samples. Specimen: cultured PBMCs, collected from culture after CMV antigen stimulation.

The CDR3 here is CASSPDRTGWSYTF. The CDR3 DNA sequence: TGTGCCAGCAGCCCCGATCGGACGGGTTGGAGCTACACCTTC. The chain combines TRBV3-1 with TRBJ1-2; no clear D gene. The CDR3 runs 14 residues. V was clipped by 4 bases and J by 9 bases, with 18 bases between them. Germline V lookup: CDR1 LGHDT, CDR2 YNNKEL (reference sequence).